This TCR beta chain was recorded in a study of blood T cell repertoires in COVID-19. This CDR3 region has 16 residues. CDR1 is SNHLY and CDR2 is FYNNEI in the germline V gene. The ends were cut back, 6 bases at V and 4 bases at J, with 18 bases in the middle. TCRdb keeps only in-frame clones here, not all; method: immunoSEQ multiplex PCR. The table shows 90,000 to 100,000 clones, with roughly 90% occurring only once. This chain links TRBV2 with TRBJ2-2; TRBD1 is a possible D gene (6 bases). The receptor's source is a man aged 45-65 years with COVID-19, enrolled during active disease. Specimen: peripheral blood. CDR3 sequence: CASRAYTGYRTGELFF. CDR3 sequence (DNA): TGTGCCAGCAGAGCATATACAGGGTATCGCACCGGGGAGCTGTTTTTT.